Listed here are 17 T cell receptor beta chains from one sample, sequenced in a study of blood T cell repertoires in COVID-19. Assay: immunoSEQ multiplex PCR; the TCRdb copy retains only in-frame clones and omits some. The sample lists around 260,000 clones; approximately 91% were seen once. Sequencing used peripheral blood. The origin of the receptors is a person aged 18 to 35 with COVID-19, enrolled during active disease.

The J gene is TRBJ2-7, the V gene TRBV9, with 12 bases that match TRBD2. Germline CDR1 reads SGDLS; CDR2 reads YYNGEE. The length of the CDR3 is 15 residues. J gave up 0 bases and V 3 bases, and 1 base lay outside the gene matches. Here the CDR3 reads CASSATSGSSYEQYF. The CDR3 nucleotides read TGTGCCAGCAGCGCGACTAGCGGGAGCTCCTACGAGCAGTACTTC.

This clone is a singleton in its sample. The genes are TRBV5-1 and TRBJ2-3, with 13 bases aligning to TRBD2. CDR1 is SGHRS and CDR2 is YFSETQ in the germline V gene. The CDR3 extends over 16 amino acids. Trimming removed 4 bases from V and 4 bases from J; junction bases left unmatched: 6. The CDR3 DNA reads as TGCGCCAGCAGCGTGGGACTAGCGGGATGGGCAGATACGCAGTATTTT. It encodes CASSVGLAGWADTQYF.

The rearrangement joins TRBV5-1 to TRBJ2-2; TRBD2 is a possible D gene (5 bases). Trimming cost V 0 bases and J 0 bases, with 9 bases left between them. The CDR3 has 16 amino acids. CDR1 is SGHRS and CDR2 is YFSETQ in the germline V gene. Here the CDR3 reads CASSLDPAANTGELFF. For the CDR3, the DNA is TGCGCCAGCAGCTTGGATCCAGCGGCGAACACCGGGGAGCTGTTTTTT.

The chain uses TRBV13 and TRBJ1-2; a possible D gene is TRBD1 (5 bases). There are 11 residues in the CDR3. The ends were cut back, 3 bases at V and 7 bases at J, with 6 bases in the middle. The germline CDR1 and CDR2 sequences are PRHDT and FYEKMQ (reference sequence). The CDR3 region is CASSLQGGYTF. The CDR3 coding sequence is TGTGCCAGCAGCTTGCAGGGTGGCTACACCTTC.

This chain links TRBV7-6 with TRBJ2-7, with unresolved D. The germline gives CDR1 SGHVS, CDR2 FNYEAQ. Trimming took off 5 bases at V and 1 base at J, with 9 bases between the two ends. The CDR3 covers 13 residues. CDR3 region: CASSPTESYEQYF. The CDR3 DNA is TGTGCCAGCAGCCCTACAGAATCCTACGAGCAGTACTTC.

The chain is built from TRBV30 and TRBJ2-7, with D possibly TRBD1 on 6 matching bases. The germline V gene has CDR1 GTSNPN and CDR2 SVGIG (reference sequence). The CDR3 covers 13 residues. Trimming stripped 2 bases from V and 3 bases from J, with 11 bases between. The CDR3 region has the DNA TGTGCCTGGAGTAGGGACACAAACTACGAGCAGTACTTC. The encoded protein is CAWSRDTNYEQYF.

J is TRBJ1-1 and V is TRBV29-1, with D maybe TRBD1 (6 bases). Trimming removed 7 bases at V and 8 bases at J, with 11 bases between. The V gene's germline CDR1 is SQVTM and CDR2 ANQGSEA. There are 10 residues in the CDR3. The DNA of the CDR3 is TGCAGCGCGGACGGACAGGAAGCTTTCTTT. Protein sequence: CSADGQEAFF.

The chain is built from TRBV7-9 and TRBJ2-7; 9 positions match TRBD1. Germline V gene lookup returns CDR1 SEHNR and CDR2 FQNEAQ (reference sequence). The CDR3 loop spans 19 amino acids. J lost 2 bases, V lost 4 bases, and 18 bases had no gene match. The CDR3 loop reads CASSSTGTGLLVIPYEQYF. The CDR3 nucleotides read TGTGCCAGCAGCTCCACCGGGACAGGGCTTCTAGTAATCCCCTACGAGCAGTACTTC.

V usage is TRBV7-6 and J usage is TRBJ2-3; D possibly corresponds to TRBD2 (5 bases). Per germline, CDR1 SGHVS and CDR2 FNYEAQ. The CDR3 loop spans 15 amino acids. Trimming took off 0 bases at V and 5 bases at J, with 12 bases between the two ends. CDR3 DNA sequence: TGTGCCAGCAGCTTAGCTGGCCTAGCCGAAGATACGCAGTATTTT. Encoded protein: CASSLAGLAEDTQYF.

The rearrangement uses TRBV28 and TRBJ1-1; D is perhaps TRBD1 (6 bases). This CDR3 is 15 amino acids long. Germline-derived CDR1 and CDR2 are MDHEN and SYDVKM. Trimming shortened V by 4 bases and J by 12 bases, and 24 bases separated the two germline ends. CDR3 residues: CASSSPVLGHEGPFF. The CDR3 DNA is TGTGCCAGCAGTTCTCCAGTACTGGGACACGAAGGTCCTTTCTTT.

V is TRBV18 and J is TRBJ2-3; 9 bases are shared with TRBD1. This CDR3 is 16 amino acids long. CDR1 KGHSH and CDR2 LQKENI come from the germline V gene. With V trimmed by 1 base and J by 2 bases, 4 bases remained unmatched. CDR3 nucleotides: TGTGCCAGCTCACCACGGGGACAGGGAAACACAGATACGCAGTATTTT. Amino acids: CASSPRGQGNTDTQYF.

This chain joins TRBV5-1 and TRBJ2-7; the match to TRBD2 covers 8 bases. The CDR3 consists of 17 residues. CDR1 and CDR2 (germline): SGHRS, YFSETQ. V lost 0 bases and J lost 0; bases outside the gene matches: 8. The CDR3 here is CASSLEVSGMISYEQYF. CDR3 bases: TGCGCCAGCAGCTTGGAGGTTAGCGGGATGATCTCCTACGAGCAGTACTTC.

The rearrangement joins TRBV5-1 to TRBJ1-3; D is possibly TRBD1 (6 bases). Per germline, CDR1 SGHRS and CDR2 YFSETQ. CDR3 length: 16 residues. The V and J ends lost 1 base and 4 bases respectively, with 15 bases between them. This CDR3 is CASSLQAGALGNTIYF. The CDR3 coding sequence is TGCGCCAGCAGCTTGCAGGCGGGGGCGCTCGGAAACACCATATATTTT. The complete variable domain, with remaining parts taken from reference TRBV5-1 and TRBJ1-3, reads KAGVTQTPRYLIKTRGQQVTLSCSPISGHRSVSWYQQTPGQGLQFLFEYFSETQRNKGNFPGRFSGRQFSNSRSEMNVSTLELGDSALYLCASSLQAGALGNTIYFGEGSWLTVV.

This sequence joins TRBV7-3 and TRBJ2-2; TRBD1 matches 9 bases. V was clipped by 5 bases and J by 5 bases; unmatched bases: 3. The V gene's germline CDR1 is SGHTA and CDR2 FQGTGA. This CDR3 region has 14 residues. As DNA, the CDR3 is TGTGCCAGCAGCATGGACAGGGGAACCGGGGAGCTGTTTTTT. As protein: CASSMDRGTGELFF. The variable domain in full, with the rest retrieved from reference TRBV7-3 and TRBJ2-2, is GAGVSQTPSNKVTEKGKYVELRCDPISGHTALYWYRQSLGQGPEFLIYFQGTGAADDSGLPNDRFFAVRPEGSVSTLKIQRTERGDSAVYLCASSMDRGTGELFFGEGSRLTVL.

This chain connects TRBV28 to TRBJ2-1; TRBD2 matches at 13 bases. The germline gives CDR1 MDHEN, CDR2 SYDVKM. With 6 bases clipped from V and 5 bases from J, the junction kept 4 bases outside the gene matches. The CDR3 is 15 amino acids. CDR3 in DNA: TGTGCCAGCAGCAGAACTAGCGGGGGGGACAATGAGCAGTTCTTC. It is translated as CASSRTSGGDNEQFF.

The chain employs TRBV2 and TRBJ2-3, with TRBD1 matching 7 bases. Trimming took 7 bases from V and 0 from J; bases not matched to a gene: 4. Germline V gene sequence: CDR1 SNHLY, CDR2 FYNNEI. The CDR3 consists of 14 residues. In DNA form, the CDR3 reads TGTGCCAGCAAGGGACAGCAAAGCACAGATACGCAGTATTTT. Translated: CASKGQQSTDTQYF.

The genes are TRBV13 and TRBJ2-3; a possible D gene is TRBD2 (6 bases). V was clipped by 5 bases and J by 6 bases, with 15 bases between them. The CDR3 runs to 14 residues. Germline CDR1 PRHDT, CDR2 FYEKMQ (reference sequence). This chain's CDR3 is CASSTGLPADTQYF. The CDR3 region has the DNA TGTGCCAGCAGCACGGGACTCCCGGCGGATACGCAGTATTTT. Full variable domain (remainder filled in from reference TRBV13 and TRBJ2-3): AAGVIQSPRHLIKEKRETATLKCYPIPRHDTVYWYQQGPGQDPQFLISFYEKMQSDKGSIPDRFSAQQFSDYHSELNMSSLELGDSALYFCASSTGLPADTQYFGPGTRLTVL.